This TCR beta chain emerged from a study of metastatic and nonmetastatic thyroid tumors. Study information: Blood and tumor or nodule tissue repertoires from malignant and benign thyroid patients were compared. Study conclusions and caveats: Reports indicated that malignant thyroid tumors showed significantly higher TCR beta diversity than benign nodules did, in blood and tumor.

In the original workflow: Construction of a distant-metastasis classifier for papillary thyroid cancer relied on CDR3 differences across clinicopathological groups. Via MiXCR, TCRdb re-called the PCR reads. TCRdb, not the authors, supplied the V and J calls. The table has roughly 25,000 clones, less than 25% seen once. Until they underwent thyroid surgery, no patient had received any treatment. Germline values: CDR1 LNHNV, CDR2 YYDKDF (reference sequence). Trimming shortened V by 4 bases and J by 7 bases, and 13 bases separated the two germline ends. The CDR3 consists of 14 residues. At least ten counts were recorded for this clone. Antigen specificity is unknown.

Sequencing input: blood. This receptor was taken from a male donor with papillary thyroid cancer or a benign thyroid nodule (not recorded which). Some clones in this sample may be carry-over from other donors' samples. The rearrangement joins TRBV15 to TRBJ1-4; D call uncertain. CDR3 DNA: TGTGCCACCAGCAACCGAGGTGTTGGTGAAAAACTGTTTTTT. Translation gives CATSNRGVGEKLFF.